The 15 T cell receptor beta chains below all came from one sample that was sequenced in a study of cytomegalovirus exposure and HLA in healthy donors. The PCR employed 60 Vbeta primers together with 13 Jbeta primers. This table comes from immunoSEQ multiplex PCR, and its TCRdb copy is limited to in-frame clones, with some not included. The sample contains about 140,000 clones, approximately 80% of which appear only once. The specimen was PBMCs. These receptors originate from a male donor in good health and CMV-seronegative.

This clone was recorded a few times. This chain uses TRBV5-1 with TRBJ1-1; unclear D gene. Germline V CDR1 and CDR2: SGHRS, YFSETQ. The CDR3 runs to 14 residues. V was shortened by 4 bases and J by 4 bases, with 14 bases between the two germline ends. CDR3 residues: CASSPGRVSTEAFF. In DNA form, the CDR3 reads TGCGCCAGCAGCCCCGGGAGGGTAAGCACTGAAGCTTTCTTT.

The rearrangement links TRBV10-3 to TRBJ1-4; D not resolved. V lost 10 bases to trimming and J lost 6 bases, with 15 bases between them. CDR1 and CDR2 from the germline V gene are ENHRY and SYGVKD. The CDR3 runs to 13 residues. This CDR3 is CATAPNRDEKLFF. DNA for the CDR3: TGTGCCACAGCCCCCAATCGGGATGAAAAACTGTTTTTT.

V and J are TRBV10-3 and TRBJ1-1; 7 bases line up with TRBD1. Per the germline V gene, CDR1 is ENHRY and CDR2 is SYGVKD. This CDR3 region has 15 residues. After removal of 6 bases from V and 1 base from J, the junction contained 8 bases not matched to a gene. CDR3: CAIRETGQRNTEAFF. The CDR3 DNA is TGTGCCATCAGGGAAACGGGACAGAGGAACACTGAAGCTTTCTTT.

The CDR3 region is CASSRTGEWAQGQYF. CDR3 bases: TGTGCCAGCAGTCGGACAGGGGAGTGGGCACAAGGGCAGTATTTT. The chain couples TRBV2 to TRBJ2-3; 9 nucleotides agree with TRBD1. The CDR3 totals 15 residues. V shed 5 bases, J shed 11 bases, and the junction held 14 bases outside the gene matches. The germline V gene encodes CDR1 SNHLY and CDR2 FYNNEI.

CDR3 region: CASSLTSGSYNEQFF. The CDR3 DNA is TGCGCCAGCAGCTTGACTAGCGGGTCCTACAATGAGCAGTTCTTC. V is TRBV5-1 and J is TRBJ2-1; TRBD2 matches 9 bases. The V and J ends lost 1 base and 1 base, in that order; junction bases with no gene match: 0. The CDR3 has 15 residues. CDR1 and CDR2 (germline): SGHRS, YFSETQ.

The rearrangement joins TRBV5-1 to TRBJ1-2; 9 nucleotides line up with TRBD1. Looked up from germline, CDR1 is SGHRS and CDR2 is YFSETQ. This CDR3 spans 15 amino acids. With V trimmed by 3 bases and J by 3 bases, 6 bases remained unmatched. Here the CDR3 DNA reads TGCGCCAGCAGCTCGTCGGACAGGGGCTACTATGGCTACACCTTC. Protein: CASSSSDRGYYGYTF. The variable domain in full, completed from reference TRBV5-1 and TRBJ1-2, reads KAGVTQTPRYLIKTRGQQVTLSCSPISGHRSVSWYQQTPGQGLQFLFEYFSETQRNKGNFPGRFSGRQFSNSRSEMNVSTLELGDSALYLCASSSSDRGYYGYTFGSGTRLTVV.

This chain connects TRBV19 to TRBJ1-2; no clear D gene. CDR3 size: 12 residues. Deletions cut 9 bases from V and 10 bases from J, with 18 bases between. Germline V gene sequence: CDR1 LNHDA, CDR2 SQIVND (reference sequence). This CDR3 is CASLGGLVHYTF. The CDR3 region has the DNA TGTGCCAGCCTCGGCGGGCTTGTACACTACACCTTC.

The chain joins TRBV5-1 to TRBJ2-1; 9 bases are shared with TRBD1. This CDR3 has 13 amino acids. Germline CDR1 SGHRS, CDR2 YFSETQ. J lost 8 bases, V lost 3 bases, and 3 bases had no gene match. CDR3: CASSSGQGYEQFF. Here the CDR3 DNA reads TGCGCCAGCAGCTCGGGACAGGGATATGAGCAGTTCTTC.

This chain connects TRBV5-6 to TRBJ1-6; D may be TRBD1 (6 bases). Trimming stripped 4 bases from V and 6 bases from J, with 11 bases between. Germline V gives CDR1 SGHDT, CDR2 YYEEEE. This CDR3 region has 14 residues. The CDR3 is CASSAQGSNSPLHF. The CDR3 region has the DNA TGTGCCAGCAGCGCACAGGGTAGTAATTCACCCCTCCACTTT.

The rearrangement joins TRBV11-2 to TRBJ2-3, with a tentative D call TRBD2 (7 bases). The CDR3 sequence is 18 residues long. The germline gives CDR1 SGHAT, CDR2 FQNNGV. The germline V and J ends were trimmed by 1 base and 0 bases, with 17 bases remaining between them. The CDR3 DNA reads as TGTGCCAGCAGCTTAGTTAGGGGGGGGACATATAGCACAGATACGCAGTATTTT. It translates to CASSLVRGGTYSTDTQYF.

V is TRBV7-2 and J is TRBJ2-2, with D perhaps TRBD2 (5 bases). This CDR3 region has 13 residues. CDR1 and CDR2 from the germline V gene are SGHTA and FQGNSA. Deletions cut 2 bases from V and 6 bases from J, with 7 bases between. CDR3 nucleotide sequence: TGTGCCAGCAGCTTATCCGGGGCCGGGGAGCTGTTTTTT. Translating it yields CASSLSGAGELFF.

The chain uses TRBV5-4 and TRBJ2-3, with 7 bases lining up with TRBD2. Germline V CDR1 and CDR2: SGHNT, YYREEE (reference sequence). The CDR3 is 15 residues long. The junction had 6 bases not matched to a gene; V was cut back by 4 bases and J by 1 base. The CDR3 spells CASSPSRGGTDTQYF. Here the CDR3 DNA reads TGTGCCAGCAGCCCTAGCCGGGGGGGCACAGATACGCAGTATTTT.

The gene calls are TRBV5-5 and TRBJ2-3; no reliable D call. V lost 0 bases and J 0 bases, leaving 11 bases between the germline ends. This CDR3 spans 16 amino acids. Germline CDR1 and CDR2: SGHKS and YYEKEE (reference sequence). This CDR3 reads CASSLEVAVSTDTQYF. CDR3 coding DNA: TGTGCCAGCAGCTTGGAGGTCGCGGTGAGCACAGATACGCAGTATTTT.

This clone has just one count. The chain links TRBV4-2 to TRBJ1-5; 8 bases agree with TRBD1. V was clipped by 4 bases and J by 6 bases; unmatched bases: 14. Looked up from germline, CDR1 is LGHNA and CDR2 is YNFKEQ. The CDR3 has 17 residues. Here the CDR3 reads CASSPEGGQGGFQPQHF. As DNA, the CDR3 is TGTGCCAGCAGCCCCGAAGGCGGACAGGGTGGCTTTCAGCCCCAGCATTTT.

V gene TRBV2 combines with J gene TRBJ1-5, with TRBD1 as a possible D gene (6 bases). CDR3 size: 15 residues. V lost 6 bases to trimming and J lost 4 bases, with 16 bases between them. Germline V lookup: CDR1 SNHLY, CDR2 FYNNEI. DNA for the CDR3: TGTGCCAGCAGATGGACAGAGAAATCTAATCAGCCCCAGCATTTT. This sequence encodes CASRWTEKSNQPQHF.